The rows below give T cell receptor beta chains drawn from one sample of a study of tissue T cells after allogeneic stem cell transplantation. Assay: immunoSEQ multiplex PCR; the TCRdb copy retains only in-frame clones and omits some. This table holds over a thousand clones, around 72% found once. The starting material was spleen tissue, obtained at autopsy. The receptors here all came from a male patient over 55 with steroid-refractory graft-versus-host disease after an allogeneic stem cell transplant. The graft donor may account for some of the T cells. Both conserved end residues are part of each CDR3. Fields, in order: J gene, V gene, D gene, clone size, CDR3 protein, CDR3 DNA. A D gene is named only where the DNA matches it firmly. The size entry is marked missing in some rows and otherwise reads once, few, many or a size class.

TRBJ1-6,TRBV7-8,NA,NA,CASSTPHGSPLHF,TGTGCCAGCAGTACCCCACACGGCTCACCCCTCCACTTT
TRBJ2-7,TRBV19,NA,NA,CASSQSGGTYEQYF,TGTGCCAGTAGTCAGTCGGGGGGCACCTACGAGCAGTACTTC
TRBJ2-3,TRBV6-5,NA,NA,CASSYSGASTDTQYF,TGTGCCAGCAGTTACTCAGGAGCATCCACAGATACGCAGTATTTT
TRBJ2-3,TRBV24-1,TRBD2,NA,CATSDPGGGNTDTQYF,TGTGCCACCAGTGATCCTGGCGGGGGGAACACAGATACGCAGTATTTT
TRBJ1-5,TRBV7-6,NA,NA,CASSLGQSNQPQHF,TGTGCCAGCAGCTTAGGACAGAGCAATCAGCCCCAGCATTTT
TRBJ1-2,TRBV5-6,NA,few,CASSLSQLYGYTF,TGTGCCAGCAGCTTGAGTCAGCTCTATGGCTACACCTTC
TRBJ2-3,TRBV4-1,TRBD2,large,CASSSRTSGSTDTQYF,TGCGCCAGCAGCTCTCGGACTAGCGGGAGCACAGATACGCAGTATTTT
TRBJ2-5,TRBV5-6,TRBD2,once,CARSVVAGGGETQYF,TGTGCCCGCAGCGTGGTGGCCGGGGGGGGCGAGACCCAGTACTTC
TRBJ2-5,TRBV5-6,TRBD2,NA,CARSLGAGGGETQYF,TGTGCCCGCAGCTTGGGGGCGGGGGGGGGCGAGACCCAGTACTTC
TRBJ1-2,TRBV19,NA,NA,CASSADGSYGYTF,TGTGCCAGTAGCGCTGACGGGAGTTATGGCTACACCTTC
TRBJ2-3,TRBV9,TRBD2,NA,CASSVLAGPTDTQYF,TGTGCCAGCAGCGTACTAGCGGGGCCCACAGATACGCAGTATTTT
TRBJ2-3,TRBV9,TRBD1,NA,CASSLRQGGTDTQYF,TGTGCCAGCAGCCTCAGACAGGGTGGCACAGATACGCAGTATTTT
TRBJ1-1,TRBV4-3,TRBD1,NA,CASSQQGDLNTEAFF,TGCGCCAGCAGCCAACAGGGGGACCTGAACACTGAAGCTTTCTTT
TRBJ2-1,TRBV7-2,TRBD2,NA,CASSLVAGGTYNEQFF,TGTGCCAGCAGCTTAGTAGCGGGGGGCACCTACAATGAGCAGTTCTTC
TRBJ2-5,TRBV5-6,TRBD2,large,CARRVGAGGGETQYF,TGTGCCCGCCGCGTGGGGGCCGGGGGGGGAGAGACCCAGTACTTC
TRBJ1-6,TRBV27,TRBD1,NA,CASSYDRGQFSYNSPLHF,TGTGCCAGCAGTTACGACAGGGGGCAATTTTCTTATAATTCACCCCTCCACTTT
TRBJ2-7,TRBV5-5,TRBD1,NA,CASSGRQGLDEQYF,TGTGCCAGCAGCGGTCGACAGGGGTTGGACGAGCAGTACTTC
TRBJ2-1,TRBV11-2,TRBD2,NA,CASSLRLAGLYNEQFF,TGTGCCAGCAGCTTGAGGCTAGCGGGGCTTTACAATGAGCAGTTCTTC
TRBJ2-5,TRBV5-6,TRBD2,few,CACCLGAGGGETQYF,TGTGCCTGCTGCTTGGGGGCCGGGGGGGGAGAGACCCAGTACTTC
TRBJ1-4,TRBV5-1,NA,NA,CASSLLPVVAANEKLFF,TGCGCCAGCAGCTTGCTCCCAGTAGTGGCTGCTAATGAAAAACTGTTTTTT
TRBJ1-2,TRBV24-1,NA,NA,CATSSWDYGYTF,TGTGCCACCAGTAGCTGGGACTATGGCTACACCTTC
TRBJ2-1,TRBV7-9,TRBD1,NA,CASSSPGTGTPNEQFF,TGTGCCAGCAGCTCCCCCGGGACAGGGACCCCCAATGAGCAGTTCTTC